The 24 T cell receptor beta chains below were found in one sample sequenced in a study of blood T cell repertoires in COVID-19. The method was immunoSEQ multiplex PCR; TCRdb's version includes in-frame clones alone and lacks a portion of them. Here the sample spans some 190,000 clones, roughly nine tenths being singletons. Input material: PBMCs or T cells enriched from blood (not recorded which). The receptors originated from a middle-aged woman with acute COVID-19.

The rearrangement uses TRBV5-4 and TRBJ1-2, with TRBD1 matching 10 bases. The CDR3 covers 19 residues. V lost 4 bases to trimming and J lost 1 base; unmatched junction nucleotides: 16. Germline V CDR1 and CDR2: SGHNT, YYREEE (reference sequence). CDR3 nucleotide sequence: TGTGCCAGCAGCCCGGCACCATCCGGGACAGGGGCTTTTAACTATGGCTACACCTTC. Translated: CASSPAPSGTGAFNYGYTF. Based on the CDR3 plus reference TRBV5-4 and TRBJ1-2, the full variable domain is ETGVTQSPTHLIKTRGQQVTLRCSSQSGHNTVSWYQQALGQGPQFIFQYYREEENGRGNFPPRFSGLQFPNYSSELNVNALELDDSALYLCASSPAPSGTGAFNYGYTFGSGTRLTVV.

The V call is TRBV15, the J call TRBJ2-7; TRBD2 agrees at 14 bases. The ends lost 0 bases at V and 0 bases at J; junction bases unmatched: 7. The CDR3 length is 19 residues. Germline CDR1 is LNHNV and CDR2 is YYDKDF (reference sequence). The CDR3 reads CATSRDSGLAGGVSYEQYF. CDR3 DNA sequence: TGTGCCACCAGCAGAGATTCAGGACTAGCGGGGGGAGTCTCCTACGAGCAGTACTTC.

The rearrangement links TRBV10-1 to TRBJ2-3; the match to TRBD2 covers 10 bases. The CDR3 runs to 16 residues. J lost 4 bases, V lost 2 bases, and 6 bases had no gene match. Germline V gene lookup returns CDR1 WNHNN and CDR2 SYGVQD (reference sequence). The CDR3 DNA is TGCGCCAGCAGTGAGCGGTCAACTAGCGGGGCAGATACGCAGTATTTT. Translating gives CASSERSTSGADTQYF.

The chain uses TRBV27 and TRBJ1-6; 9 bases line up with TRBD1. The trim removed 8 bases at V and 8 bases at J, leaving 7 bases unmatched. Germline loops: CDR1 MNHEY, CDR2 SMNVEV (reference sequence). The CDR3 length is 14 residues. The CDR3 protein is CASGPRDRDSPLHF. CDR3 sequence (DNA): TGTGCCAGCGGGCCCCGGGACAGGGATTCACCCCTCCACTTT.

This chain connects TRBV9 to TRBJ1-4; perhaps TRBD1 as D (6 bases). The ends were cut back, 4 bases at V and 3 bases at J, with 13 bases in the middle. This CDR3 has 15 amino acids. The germline V gene has CDR1 SGDLS and CDR2 YYNGEE. The CDR3: CASSSTGGSNEKLFF. The CDR3 DNA sequence: TGTGCCAGCAGCTCGACAGGTGGTTCTAATGAAAAACTGTTTTTT.

V and J are TRBV30 and TRBJ1-5; 9 positions agree with TRBD1. This CDR3 has 15 residues. Germline V gene lookup returns CDR1 GTSNPN and CDR2 SVGIG (reference sequence). With 1 base clipped from V and 5 bases from J, the junction kept 6 bases outside the gene matches. In DNA form, the CDR3 reads TGTGCCTGGAGTGGGCGACAGGGGGTTGATCAGCCCCAGCATTTT. Protein product: CAWSGRQGVDQPQHF.

The rearrangement uses TRBV3-1 (or the pseudogene TRBV3-2) and TRBJ2-3; a weak D match, TRBD1 (6 bases). The CDR3 length is 15 residues. Germline V gives CDR1 LGHDT, CDR2 YNNKEL (reference sequence). Trimming took 2 bases from V and 2 from J, leaving 11 bases between them. Written as DNA, the CDR3 is TGTGCCAGCAGCCAATTTTGGGGGCTCACAGATACGCAGTATTTT. It yields the protein CASSQFWGLTDTQYF.

This chain connects TRBV5-4 to TRBJ1-2; 8 bases agree with TRBD1. V lost 4 bases, J lost 7 bases, and 6 bases stayed unmatched. The CDR3 is 13 amino acids. CDR1 is SGHNT and CDR2 is YYREEE in the germline V gene (reference sequence). CDR3 nucleotides: TGTGCCAGCAGCCTACAGGGGGAGCGTGGCTACACCTTC. Protein sequence: CASSLQGERGYTF.

The CDR3 sequence is CASSSSGNPYNEQFF. CDR3 nucleotide sequence: TGTGCCAGCAGCTCAAGCGGGAACCCCTACAATGAGCAGTTCTTC. This chain uses TRBV11-3 with TRBJ2-1, with 7 bases fitting TRBD2. Germline assignment: CDR1 SGHNT and CDR2 YENEEA. The CDR3 has 15 residues. The trim removed 4 bases at V and 2 bases at J, leaving 5 bases unmatched.

The chain has TRBV6-6 and TRBJ2-3, with TRBD2 identical over 8 bases. The CDR3 runs to 14 residues. Per germline, CDR1 MNHNY and CDR2 SVGAGI (reference sequence). Losses at the gene ends were 10 bases for V and 4 bases for J; bases not matched to a gene: 10. CDR3 region: CATSGAGGADTQYF. CDR3 sequence (DNA): TGTGCCACATCCGGGGCGGGGGGCGCAGATACGCAGTATTTT.

CDR3 sequence: CASSFREYTGELFF. The CDR3 DNA reads TGTGCCAGCAGCTTTCGGGAGTACACCGGGGAGCTGTTTTTT. This chain connects TRBV5-8 to TRBJ2-2; weak D call: TRBD2 (6 bases). The germline CDR1 and CDR2 sequences are SGHTS and YDEGEE. Trimming removed 2 bases at V and 3 bases at J, with 8 bases between. This CDR3 contains 14 residues.

The chain links TRBV2 to TRBJ2-7, with a tentative D call TRBD1 (6 bases). The CDR3 covers 18 residues. V was trimmed by 4 bases and J by 1 base, leaving 23 bases between them. Looked up from germline, CDR1 is SNHLY and CDR2 is FYNNEI. The CDR3 sequence is CASSALTGPIVDSYEQYF. DNA for the CDR3: TGTGCCAGCAGTGCCCTGACAGGACCGATCGTCGATTCCTACGAGCAGTACTTC.

This clone has only one observation. The CDR3 loop reads CASRERGPAHEQFF. The CDR3 region has the DNA TGCGCCAGCAGGGAGCGGGGGCCAGCCCATGAGCAGTTCTTC. The V gene is TRBV5-1, the J gene TRBJ2-1; 8 nucleotides match TRBD2. V dropped 5 bases and J dropped 8; count of bases not matched to a gene: 9. The CDR3 is 14 residues long. Germline CDR1 SGHRS, CDR2 YFSETQ.

Only one count was recorded for this clone. The chain employs TRBV19 and TRBJ2-1, with D possibly TRBD2 on 5 matching bases. The V end was cut by 2 bases, the J end by 0 bases, with 5 bases between. This CDR3 has 14 amino acids. CDR1 is LNHDA, CDR2 SQIVND, per germline (reference sequence). The CDR3, as DNA: TGTGCCAGTAGTATAACTAGCTCCTACAATGAGCAGTTCTTC. Protein sequence: CASSITSSYNEQFF.

The V call is TRBV30, the J call TRBJ2-3, with 10 bases lining up with TRBD2. The germline V gene encodes CDR1 GTSNPN and CDR2 SVGIG (reference sequence). J was trimmed by 1 base and V by 5 bases; bases with no gene match: 0. This CDR3 spans 13 amino acids. The CDR3 region is CAWGLAGTDTQYF. CDR3 sequence (DNA): TGTGCCTGGGGACTAGCGGGCACAGATACGCAGTATTTT.

The V gene is TRBV5-1, the J gene TRBJ1-1; TRBD1 aligns across 8 bases. The CDR3 has 16 residues. Germline values: CDR1 SGHRS, CDR2 YFSETQ. V lost 4 bases, J lost 1 base, and 9 bases stayed unmatched. CDR3 bases: TGCGCCAGCAGCCCCATAGGGACAGGAGCGAACACTGAAGCTTTCTTT. Translating it yields CASSPIGTGANTEAFF.

The chain uses TRBV5-1 and TRBJ2-3; 7 nucleotides match TRBD2. The V and J ends lost 5 bases and 0 bases, in that order; junction bases with no gene match: 15. CDR1 and CDR2 from the germline V gene are SGHRS and YFSETQ. The CDR3 has 18 amino acids. CDR3 in DNA: TGCGCCAGCAGTTCACCTAAGACCGGGACTAAGAGCACAGATACGCAGTATTTT. Amino acids: CASSSPKTGTKSTDTQYF.

This chain connects TRBV7-6 to TRBJ2-1; TRBD2 might be the D (5 bases). V was shortened by 2 bases and J by 4 bases, with 6 bases between the two germline ends. The CDR3 runs to 13 residues. The germline V gene encodes CDR1 SGHVS and CDR2 FNYEAQ. The CDR3: CASSLSGYNEQFF. The CDR3, as DNA: TGTGCCAGCAGCTTATCGGGATACAATGAGCAGTTCTTC.

The J gene is TRBJ2-6, the V gene TRBV7-2, with D maybe TRBD1 (8 bases). Trimming took off 10 bases at V and 4 bases at J, with 20 bases between the two ends. The CDR3 totals 16 residues. Germline V gene sequence: CDR1 SGHTA, CDR2 FQGNSA. DNA of the CDR3: TGTGCCACCACTCTTACAGGGGGGGCCGGGGCCAACGTCCTGACTTTC. Translation gives CATTLTGGAGANVLTF.

Written as DNA, the CDR3 is TGTGCCAGCAGTGAGATAAGGGGCCCACCCAGCAATCAGCCCCAGCATTTT. Amino acids: CASSEIRGPPSNQPQHF. The chain joins TRBV2 to TRBJ1-5; tentatively, D is TRBD1 (5 bases). This CDR3 region has 17 residues. The V end lost 3 bases, the J end lost 1 base, and 16 bases lay between the germline ends. Germline V gene data show CDR1 as SNHLY and CDR2 as FYNNEI.

The chain is built from TRBV7-2 and TRBJ2-1; 7 positions match TRBD1. The CDR3 is 15 amino acids. V was pared by 2 bases and J by 0 bases, with 1 base of the junction left unmatched. From germline, CDR1 is SGHTA and CDR2 FQGNSA. CDR3 DNA sequence: TGTGCCAGCAGCTTAAAGGGGGCCTCCTACAATGAGCAGTTCTTC. This codes for CASSLKGASYNEQFF. The complete variable domain, with remaining parts taken from reference TRBV7-2 and TRBJ2-1, reads GAGVSQSPSNKVTEKGKDVELRCDPISGHTALYWYRQSLGQGLEFLIYFQGNSAPDKSGLPSDRFSAERTGGSVSTLTIQRTQQEDSAVYLCASSLKGASYNEQFFGPGTRLTVL.

This rearrangement joins TRBV9 to TRBJ2-7, with TRBD1 matching 12 bases. The CDR3 has 15 amino acids. Germline trimming cut 3 bases from V and 5 bases from J; bases unmatched to any gene: 6. Per the germline V gene, CDR1 is SGDLS and CDR2 is YYNGEE. The CDR3 sequence: CASSGGTGGYNEQYF. DNA of the CDR3: TGTGCCAGCAGCGGGGGGACAGGGGGCTACAACGAGCAGTACTTC.

V and J are TRBV7-2 and TRBJ2-7; D gene unclear. Per the germline V gene, CDR1 is SGHTA and CDR2 is FQGNSA. The CDR3 has 15 residues. The ends were cut back, 5 bases at V and 0 bases at J, with 14 bases in the middle. The CDR3: CASSPLSLSSYEQYF. DNA of the CDR3: TGTGCCAGCAGCCCATTGAGTCTAAGCTCCTACGAGCAGTACTTC.

The rearrangement uses TRBV5-5 and TRBJ2-3, with TRBD2 matching 7 bases. The V gene's germline CDR1 is SGHKS and CDR2 YYEKEE (reference sequence). Trimming at V came to 0 bases and at J to 7 bases, leaving 2 bases not matched to a gene. This CDR3 region has 13 residues. DNA for the CDR3: TGTGCCAGCAGCTTGGACGGGGGGAATACGCAGTATTTT. Encoded protein: CASSLDGGNTQYF.